The source of this T cell receptor (beta chain) is a study of quantifying T cell responses using KT2 cells. Study-wide context: TCR alpha and beta constant-region primers primed reverse transcription of RNA. The second PCR was a qPCR stopped at a predetermined fluorescence threshold.

KT2, a clone with a known TCR, was spiked into unfractionated PBMC. A range of KT2-to-PBMC ratios was made using fixed PBMC numbers. This clonotype was detected only a few times. The cDNA 3' end received a ligated oligonucleotide with a UMI. An equimolar mix of RC1.1 and RC1.2 primed the beta chain across TRBC1 and TRBC2. TCRdb reprocessed the UMI-ligation and nested PCR reads with MiXCR, giving one entry per CDR3 protein. The table includes around 44,000 distinct CDR3 sequences, approximately 17% detected once. CDR3 length equals 14 residues. The V end lost 3 bases, the J end lost 6 bases, and 12 bases lay between the germline ends. Germline V lookup: CDR1 KGHDR, CDR2 SFDVKD.

The receptor's source is a human donor. The sequencing input was PBMCs spiked with cells of the T cell clone KT2. The chain recombines TRBV24-1 with TRBJ2-3; a weak D match, TRBD2 (6 bases). DNA for the CDR3: TGTGCCACCAGTGATGCGGGACTGTCGGATACGCAGTATTTT. This codes for CATSDAGLSDTQYF.